The rows below give T cell receptor beta chains drawn from one sample of a study of T cells in Graves' hyperthyroidism and ophthalmopathy. TCRdb re-analysed the multiplex PCR reads in MiXCR, keeping a single row per CDR3 protein. Of more than 500,000 distinct CDR3 sequences in the sample, roughly 17% were seen once. Sequenced sample: blood. The source is a woman aged 30 to 39 with Graves' hyperthyroidism. Both conserved end residues are part of each CDR3. The order of the fields is clone size, J gene, D gene, V gene, CDR3 protein, CDR3 DNA. D genes are given only for firm matches. Not every row has a clone size; where given, it reads once, few, many or a size class.

size: few
J: TRBJ2-1
D: TRBD1
V: TRBV7-2
CDR3: CASSFFQGATGEQFF
DNA: TGTGCCAGCAGCTTCTTCCAGGGGGCAACTGGTGAGCAGTTCTTC

size: -
J: TRBJ2-7
D: -
V: TRBV4-2
CDR3: CASSQDVALSSYEQYF
DNA: TGTGCCAGCAGCCAAGATGTGGCCTTGAGCTCCTACGAGCAGTACTTC

size: -
J: TRBJ2-1
D: TRBD2
V: TRBV5-1
CDR3: CASSGTSGRVNEQFF
DNA: TGCGCCAGCAGCGGGACTAGCGGGAGGGTGAATGAGCAGTTCTTC

size: -
J: TRBJ2-3
D: TRBD1
V: TRBV30
CDR3: CAWDRGLTDTQYF
DNA: TGTGCCTGGGACAGGGGACTCACAGATACGCAGTATTTT

size: -
J: TRBJ1-4
D: -
V: TRBV30
CDR3: CAWGPRGKDNEKLFF
DNA: TGTGCCTGGGGACCGCGTGGTAAAGATAATGAAAAACTGTTTTTT

size: many
J: TRBJ2-7
D: TRBD2
V: TRBV30
CDR3: CACPTSGRAYEQYF
DNA: TGTGCCTGCCCAACTAGCGGGAGGGCCTACGAGCAGTACTTC

size: -
J: TRBJ2-1
D: TRBD2
V: TRBV4-1
CDR3: CASSQTSGTSYNEQFF
DNA: TGCGCCAGCAGCCAGACTAGCGGGACCTCCTACAATGAGCAGTTCTTC

size: -
J: TRBJ2-1
D: TRBD2
V: TRBV7-2
CDR3: CASSPLAGGPDEQFF
DNA: TGTGCCAGCAGCCCACTAGCGGGAGGGCCTGATGAGCAGTTCTTC

size: many
J: TRBJ1-5
D: -
V: TRBV30
CDR3: CAWREAYSNQPQHF
DNA: TGTGCCTGGAGGGAGGCGTACTCCAATCAGCCCCAGCATTTT

size: many
J: TRBJ2-7
D: TRBD2
V: TRBV9
CDR3: CASSVGTATSGSGYEQYF
DNA: TGTGCCAGCAGCGTAGGGACGGCTACTAGCGGGAGCGGGTACGAGCAGTACTTC

size: -
J: TRBJ2-2
D: TRBD1
V: TRBV4-1
CDR3: CASSQPVDRGLGKLFF
DNA: TGCGCCAGCAGCCAGCCGGTGGACAGGGGGCTCGGGAAGCTGTTTTTT

size: many
J: TRBJ2-3
D: TRBD2
V: TRBV5-5
CDR3: CASSSVREGTDTQYF
DNA: TGTGCCAGCAGCTCGGTCCGGGAGGGCACAGATACGCAGTATTTT